The 8 T cell receptor beta chains presented below share a single source sample, sequenced in a study of CD8 T cells in ankylosing spondylitis. The antigens of these receptors remain unknown. Study-wide points: Characteristic, it appeared, of ankylosing spondylitis blood was a TCR beta motif of fewer than 10 highly homologous variants.

TCRdb processed the 5' RACE reads anew with MiXCR; each CDR3 protein has one entry. The repertoire holds more than 600,000 distinct CDR3 sequences, with around 17% as singletons. Sequencing used blood, either unsorted or a sorted T cell fraction (not recorded which). The receptor set was obtained from a male donor with ankylosing spondylitis.

V is TRBV29-1 and J is TRBJ1-2; the D is unclear. The CDR3 has 12 residues. Trimming left V 3 bases short and J 7 bases short, with 12 bases between. In germline, CDR1 is SQVTM, CDR2 ANQGSEA. This CDR3 is CSVDKGSVGYTF. The DNA for the CDR3 is TGCAGCGTTGATAAGGGATCTGTTGGCTACACCTTC.

The chain couples TRBV12-3 or TRBV12-4 to TRBJ2-1, with 9 bases identical to TRBD2. The CDR3 is made up of 16 amino acids. V lost 11 bases, J lost 9 bases, and 20 bases stayed unmatched. DNA of the CDR3: TGTGCCTCAAGCAGGCGGGCTAGCGGGATGGAACGTGAGCAGTTCTTC. Its translation is CASSRRASGMEREQFF.

The chain combines TRBV5-1 with TRBJ2-6, with 7 nucleotides matching TRBD1. The V gene's germline CDR1 is SGHRS and CDR2 YFSETQ. The junction had 7 bases not matched to a gene; V was cut back by 4 bases and J by 3 bases. The CDR3 is made up of 16 amino acids. This CDR3 is CASSTTGVGGANVLTF. In DNA form, the CDR3 reads TGCGCCAGCAGCACCACAGGGGTAGGTGGGGCCAACGTCCTGACTTTC. Full variable domain (remainder filled in from reference TRBV5-1 and TRBJ2-6): KAGVTQTPRYLIKTRGQQVTLSCSPISGHRSVSWYQQTPGQGLQFLFEYFSETQRNKGNFPGRFSGRQFSNSRSEMNVSTLELGDSALYLCASSTTGVGGANVLTFGAGSRLTVL.

The rearrangement links TRBV2 to TRBJ2-7; D is possibly TRBD1 (6 bases). The length of the CDR3 is 15 residues. The V and J ends lost 6 bases and 0 bases respectively, with 15 bases between them. From germline, CDR1 is SNHLY and CDR2 FYNNEI. CDR3 nucleotides: TGTGCCAGCAGGGGTCAGGGGCAAAGCTCCTACGAGCAGTACTTC. The encoded protein is CASRGQGQSSYEQYF.

V is TRBV5-1 and J is TRBJ1-2; D is perhaps TRBD1 (5 bases). The CDR3 runs 14 residues. Germline CDR1 SGHRS, CDR2 YFSETQ. Trimming cost V 4 bases and J 4 bases, with 14 bases left between them. The DNA of the CDR3 is TGCGCCAGCAGCCCGGACACCCCCGGCTATGGCTACACCTTC. Amino acids: CASSPDTPGYGYTF.

The chain has TRBV20-1 and TRBJ2-2; TRBD2 matches 8 bases. The ends lost 1 base at V and 0 bases at J; junction bases unmatched: 4. Germline V gene sequence: CDR1 DFQATT, CDR2 SNEGSKA (reference sequence). CDR3 length: 16 residues. The CDR3: CSARASGPSNTGELFF. The CDR3, as DNA: TGCAGTGCTAGAGCTAGCGGGCCCTCGAACACCGGGGAGCTGTTTTTT.

The sample holds a few counts of this clonotype. V usage is TRBV12-3 or TRBV12-4 and J usage is TRBJ2-7, with 7 positions matching TRBD1. J lost 0 bases, V lost 6 bases, and 8 bases had no gene match. The CDR3 consists of 15 residues. CDR3 DNA sequence: TGTGCCAGCAGCCCTCTGACAGGGCTCTCCTACGAGCAGTACTTC. Its translation is CASSPLTGLSYEQYF.

The CDR3 sequence: CATSRDLAGRDRVHEQYF. CDR3 DNA: TGTGCCACCAGCAGAGATCTAGCGGGGAGGGACAGGGTCCACGAGCAGTACTTC. The rearrangement joins TRBV15 to TRBJ2-7; D may be TRBD1 or TRBD2 (9 bases each). Germline loops: CDR1 LNHNV, CDR2 YYDKDF (reference sequence). The ends were cut back, 0 bases at V and 5 bases at J, with 23 bases in the middle. CDR3 length equals 18 residues.